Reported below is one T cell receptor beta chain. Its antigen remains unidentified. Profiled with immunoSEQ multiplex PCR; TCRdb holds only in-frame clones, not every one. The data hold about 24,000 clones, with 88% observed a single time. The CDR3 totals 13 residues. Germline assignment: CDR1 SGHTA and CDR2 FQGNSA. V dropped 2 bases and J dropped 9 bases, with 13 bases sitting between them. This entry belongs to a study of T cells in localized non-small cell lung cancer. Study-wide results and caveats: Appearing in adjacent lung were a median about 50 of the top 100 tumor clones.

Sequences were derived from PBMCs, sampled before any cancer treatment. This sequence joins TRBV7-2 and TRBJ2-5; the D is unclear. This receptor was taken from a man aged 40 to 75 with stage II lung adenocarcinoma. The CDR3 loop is CASSLIQESPQYF. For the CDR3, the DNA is TGTGCCAGCAGCTTAATCCAGGAAAGCCCCCAGTACTTC.